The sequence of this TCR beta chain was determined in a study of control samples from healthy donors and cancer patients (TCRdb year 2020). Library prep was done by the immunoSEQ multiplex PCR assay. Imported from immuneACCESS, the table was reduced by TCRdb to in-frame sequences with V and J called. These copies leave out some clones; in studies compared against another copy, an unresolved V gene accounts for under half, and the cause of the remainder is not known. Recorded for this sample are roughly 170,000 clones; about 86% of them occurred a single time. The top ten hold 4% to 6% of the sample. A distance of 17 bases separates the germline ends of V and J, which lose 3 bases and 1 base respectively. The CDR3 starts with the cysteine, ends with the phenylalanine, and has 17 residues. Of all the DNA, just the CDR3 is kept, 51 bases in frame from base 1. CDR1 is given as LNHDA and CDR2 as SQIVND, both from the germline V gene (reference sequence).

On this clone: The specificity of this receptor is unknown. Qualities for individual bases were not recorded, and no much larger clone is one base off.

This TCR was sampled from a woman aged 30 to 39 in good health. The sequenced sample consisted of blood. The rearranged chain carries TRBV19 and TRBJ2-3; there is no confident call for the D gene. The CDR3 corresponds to CASSIGSTVPGTDTQYF. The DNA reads TGTGCCAGTAGTATTGGTTCGACTGTACCCGGCACAGATACGCAGTATTTT.